This T cell receptor (beta chain) was found in a study of cytomegalovirus exposure and HLA in healthy donors (TCRdb year 2017). Some background on the complete study: According to an earlier analysis of a few hundred of the donors, some 180 million T cells yielded 95 million to 140 million unique TCR beta sequences and about 300 Gb of sequence data. Roughly 300 gigabases of sequencing data and approximately 92 million unique TCR sequences made up an early release that covered roughly 670 HLA-typed donors. Among the approximately 430 genotyped donors, approximately 81% belonged to the genetic ancestry cluster associated with self-reported Caucasian donors. The aim of the study was to test whether cataloging public T cell receptors could identify signatures of past pathogen exposure. The T cell repertoires of 666 subjects were profiled by immunosequencing and related to cytomegalovirus serostatus. Besides the first cohort of some 670 subjects, a separate validation cohort made up of 120 different subjects was used. High-throughput TCR immunosequencing, statistical association of individual TCRs with disease status, and machine learning were combined to predict cytomegalovirus infection status. In a later analysis, previously published TCR beta repertoires from hundreds of donors were re-analyzed and high-resolution HLA genotyping was added so that TCR occurrence patterns could be studied. The later analysis used no new phenotypic data to find candidate immune exposures, relying instead on TCR beta sequences and their occurrence across donors. An earlier analysis of a few hundred of the donors applied high-throughput TCR beta sequencing to assess whether each TCR beta V gene segment acted as functional or pseudogenic. Donor age, sex, ethnicity and CMV serostatus were compiled alongside the repertoire data. A later genetic analysis took genome-wide SNP genotypes for about three fifths of the 666 donors and used that subset as a discovery cohort. Every repertoire in the discovery cohort had been generated on one and the same sequencing platform. Class I and class II HLA loci were covered by the typing at four-digit resolution. The number of donors typed differed by locus, with about 629-640 for A, B, C, DRB1 and DQB1, around 500 for DQA1, under 610 for DPA1, and over 400 for DPB1. A handful of DR-DQ haplotypes were treated as single units for association and clustering because of strong linkage in the cohort. Across some 400 genotyped donors of the cohort, an average of about 240,000 unique TCR beta nucleotide sequences per donor were sequenced, and about a sixth of those sequences were non-productive. Results the study describes overall, beyond this receptor: A later analysis found that HLA-associated TCR beta chains were more clonally expanded and had lower generation probabilities than equally common non-associated chains. According to the authors, the approach could potentially be generalized to other disease states and immunological phenotypes. Sequencing depth was assumed to be roughly uniform across donors in the presence/absence analyses, though that assumption may not hold. A later genetic analysis associated a missense DCLRE1C variant with V-gene and J-gene trimming of TCR beta chains, and an independent cohort replicated the association. A group of highly shared sequence variants was considered likely to be a technical artifact of the sequencing pipeline. The cohort was sequenced for TCR beta chains only, and without alpha or paired-chain data the features that could be detected were limited. The study gave a list of about 170 TCR beta chains associated with cytomegalovirus. Broadly in line with IMGT annotations, most TCR beta V segments showed up in productive rearrangements about 87% or about 30% of the time in an earlier analysis of approximately 640 of the donors. A further reported finding was that TCR beta sequences accurately predicted the HLA-A and HLA-B alleles for most subjects in the first cohort. Linkage disequilibrium might explain the correlated functional status among segregating V segments, but an unknown experimental factor could not be excluded. Most TCR sequences were seen in very few donors, while some public TCRs were found in many individuals. CMV serostatus was the only immune exposure information available for the cohort. According to a later analysis, parvovirus B19, influenza, CMV and Epstein-Barr virus appeared linked to several top co-occurrence clusters. In a later analysis, the rate of TCR association differed among HLA loci, with DRB1 alleles having the most associated TCRs and HLA-C alleles having the fewest. Roughly 17 rarely observed V segments, including chromosome 9 orphons, were excluded from the earlier analysis of 550 to 700 of the donors because counts were too low. At a false discovery rate of 0.05, a later analysis linked 15,000 to 20,000 TCR beta sequences to specific HLA alleles. Compared with the approximately 670-donor mean, donors in an Asian-associated ancestry cluster had fewer N-insertions in productive TCRs, according to a later genetic analysis. Because HLA typing was unavailable for some donors at each locus, only the typed subset was used in association tests. Most CMV-associated TCR beta chains appeared to be HLA-restricted in a later analysis, and the HLA associations seemed to be driven largely by CMV exposure. In both the original and validation cohorts, the classifier was reported to diagnose cytomegalovirus status with high specificity and sensitivity. A few of the identified cytomegalovirus-associated TCR beta chains were confirmed in vitro to be specific for cytomegalovirus antigens. Strong co-occurrence of HLA alleles, especially DR and DQ, made assigning TCR associations to individual alleles difficult.

Details on this clone: Its antigen remains undetermined. Base-call qualities are not available, and no considerably larger clone is one nucleotide away.

The library was produced with the immunoSEQ multiplex PCR assay. For the multiplex PCR, a mixture combining 60 forward primers for TCR Vbeta segments and 13 reverse primers for TCR Jbeta segments was used. The CDR3 region of rearranged TCR beta genes was amplified from genomic DNA by a multiplex PCR assay. The Illumina HiSeq System was used to sequence the amplified TCR beta libraries as 87-base-pair reads. The study's own analysis went as follows. In a later analysis, tens of millions of unique TCR beta chains were counted across the 500 to 850 repertoires, and roughly 11 million of these chains were shared by at least two donors. A nearest-neighbor algorithm error-corrected the raw reads and collapsed the reads into unique sequences, merging closely related sequences to remove PCR and sequencing errors. Alignment of CDR3 sequences to IMGT reference sequences was used to assign V, D and J gene segments. For a sequence to be retained, a match of at least six nucleotides to both a V gene segment and a J gene segment was required. Rearrangements were classified as productive when the CDR3 lacked stop codons and remained in frame with V and J, and all other rearrangements were classified as non-productive. CDR3 was defined according to IMGT convention as the region running from the second conserved V-encoded cysteine to the conserved J-encoded phenylalanine. The earlier analysis of about 500 of the donors excluded sequences that lacked an unambiguous match to a single V gene segment. An earlier analysis of some 610 of the donors called V segments functional above 56.7% productive rearrangements and segregating when the between-donor standard deviation exceeded 5%. A statistical classification framework was built for diagnosing cytomegalovirus status from the catalog of TCR beta chain sequences. In a later analysis, TCR nucleotide sequences were compared against IMGT/GENE-DB human TR gene sequences so that V and J genes could be assigned. The TCRdist pipeline was used in a later analysis to assign CDR3 sequences and most-parsimonious VDJ recombination scenarios. In a later analysis, each TCR beta chain was defined by its CDR3 amino acid sequence together with its V-gene family, and reads lacking a unique V-gene family were excluded. As a way to deal with suspected cross-contamination and a sequencing artifact, a later analysis dropped 450 to 600 nucleotide sequences that were highly shared and had low generation probability. For each public chain, a later analysis derived a clonal expansion index from normalized ranks of inferred template counts within each repertoire. In a later analysis, generation probabilities were computed with a VDJ recombination model fitted to out-of-frame rearrangements, and the resulting probabilities were checked against IGoR. Hypergeometric tests were used in a later analysis to score TCR-TCR, TCR-HLA and TCR-CMV co-occurrence, with a repertoire-size bias correction applied to the TCR pairs. In a later analysis, false discovery rates were estimated by permuting HLA or CMV assignments 20 times. A later analysis grouped co-occurring TCRs with DBSCAN, adding TCRdist sequence similarity when clustering within HLA-allele-positive subsets. Co-occurrence clustering excluded repertoires with fewer than 30,000 or more than 120,000 public chains, plus five with anomalous nucleotide sharing. Here the immuneACCESS table is served through TCRdb, limited to in-frame sequences with V and J called. Missing clones are a known gap in these copies; in checked studies unresolved V genes cover under half, and the rest lacks a known reason. The V and J calls and the clone size are those of that table, but D and trimming were determined from the DNA. The sample data list 150,000 to 200,000 clones, and around 75% of these were observed just once. In total, the top ten clones hold less than 9.5% of the sample.

In total, about 650 healthy bone marrow donors made up the cohort. At the time of sampling, all cohort members were nominally healthy, though unrecorded immune exposures were likely present. The donor tested CMV seropositive and was one of the 289 seropositive cohort members. A peripheral blood sample was collected from each donor, and TCR beta sequencing was performed on peripheral blood mononuclear cells. Genomic DNA extraction from the blood cell samples was performed with the Qiagen DNeasy Blood Extraction Kit. The TCR sequence derives from a woman in her thirties or forties in good health and CMV-seropositive. Sequencing input: PBMCs.

The CDR3 protein sequence reads: CASSLSGGDYGYTF. The sequence in DNA is TGCGCCAGCAGCTTGTCAGGAGGGGACTATGGCTACACCTTC. The sequence is built from TRBV5-1 and TRBJ1-2, and perhaps TRBD1 as D gene, on 5 matching bases. From the cysteine through the phenylalanine, the CDR3 covers 14 amino acids. The retained sequence is limited to the CDR3, 42 bases, with the frame set at the first base. Between the V and J ends, shortened by 1 base and 3 bases respectively, the junction contains 10 bases. CDR1 and CDR2 were assigned from the germline V gene as SGHRS and YFSETQ.